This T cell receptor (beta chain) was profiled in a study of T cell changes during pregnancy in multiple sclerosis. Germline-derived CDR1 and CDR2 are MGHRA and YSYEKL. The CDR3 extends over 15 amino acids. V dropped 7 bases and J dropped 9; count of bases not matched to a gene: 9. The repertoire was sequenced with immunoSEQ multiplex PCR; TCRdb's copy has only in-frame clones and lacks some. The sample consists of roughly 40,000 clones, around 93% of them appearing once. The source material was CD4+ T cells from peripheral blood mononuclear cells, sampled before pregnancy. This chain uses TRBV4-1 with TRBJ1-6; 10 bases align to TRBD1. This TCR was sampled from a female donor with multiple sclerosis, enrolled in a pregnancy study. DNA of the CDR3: TGCGCCAGCACTCTTAGGGGACAGGGGAGTTCACCCCTCCACTTT. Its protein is CASTLRGQGSSPLHF.